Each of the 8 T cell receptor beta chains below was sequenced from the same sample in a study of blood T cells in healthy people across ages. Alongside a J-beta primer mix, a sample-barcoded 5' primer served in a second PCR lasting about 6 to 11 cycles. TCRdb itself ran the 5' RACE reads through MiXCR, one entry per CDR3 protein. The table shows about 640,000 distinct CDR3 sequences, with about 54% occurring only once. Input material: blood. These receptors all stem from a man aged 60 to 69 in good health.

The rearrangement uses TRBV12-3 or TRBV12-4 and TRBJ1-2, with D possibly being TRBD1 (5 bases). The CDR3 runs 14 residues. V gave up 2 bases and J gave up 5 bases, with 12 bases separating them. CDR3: CASSLRGNPYGYTF. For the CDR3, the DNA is TGTGCCAGCAGTTTAAGGGGAAACCCTTATGGCTACACCTTC.

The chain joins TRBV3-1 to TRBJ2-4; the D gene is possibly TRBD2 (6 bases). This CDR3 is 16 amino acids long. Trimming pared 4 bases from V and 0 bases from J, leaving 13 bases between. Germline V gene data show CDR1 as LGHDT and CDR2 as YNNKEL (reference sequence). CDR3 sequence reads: CASSPTPGLAKNIQYF. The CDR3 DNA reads TGTGCCAGCAGCCCCACCCCGGGACTAGCCAAAAACATTCAGTACTTC. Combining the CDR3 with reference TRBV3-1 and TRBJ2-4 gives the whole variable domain DTAVSQTPKYLVTQMGNDKSIKCEQNLGHDTMYWYKQDSKKFLKIMFSYNNKELIINETVPNRFSPKSPDKAHLNLHINSLELGDSAVYFCASSPTPGLAKNIQYFGAGTRLSVL.

CDR3 residues: CASSLGGTSGLPYEQYF. The CDR3 DNA sequence: TGTGCCAGCAGCTTAGGAGGGACTAGCGGTCTACCCTACGAGCAGTACTTC. This rearrangement joins TRBV7-2 to TRBJ2-7; 11 bases align to TRBD2. Germline V gene data show CDR1 as SGHTA and CDR2 as FQGNSA. This CDR3 is 17 amino acids long. Trimming took 1 base from V and 2 from J; bases not matched to a gene: 7.

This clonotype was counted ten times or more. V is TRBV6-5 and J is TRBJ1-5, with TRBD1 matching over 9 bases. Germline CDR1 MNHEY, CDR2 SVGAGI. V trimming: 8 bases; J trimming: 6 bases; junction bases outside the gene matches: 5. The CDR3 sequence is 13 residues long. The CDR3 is CASYRGLGQPQHF. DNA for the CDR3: TGTGCCAGCTACAGGGGGCTGGGTCAGCCCCAGCATTTT.

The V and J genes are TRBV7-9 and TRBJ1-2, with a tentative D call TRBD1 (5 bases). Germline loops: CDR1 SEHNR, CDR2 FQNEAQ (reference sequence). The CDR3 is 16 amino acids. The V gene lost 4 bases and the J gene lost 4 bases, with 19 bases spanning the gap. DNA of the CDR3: TGTGCCAGCAGCTCCGCCCTGGAGGGGCTGAGCTATGGCTACACCTTC. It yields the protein CASSSALEGLSYGYTF.

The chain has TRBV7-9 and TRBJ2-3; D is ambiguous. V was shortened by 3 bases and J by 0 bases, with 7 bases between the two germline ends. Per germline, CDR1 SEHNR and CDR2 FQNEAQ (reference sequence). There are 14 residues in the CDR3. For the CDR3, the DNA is TGTGCCAGCAGCTTCCCGGGTAGCACAGATACGCAGTATTTT. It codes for CASSFPGSTDTQYF. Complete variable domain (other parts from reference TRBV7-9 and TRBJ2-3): DTGVSQNPRHKITKRGQNVTFRCDPISEHNRLYWYRQTLGQGPEFLTYFQNEAQLEKSRLLSDRFSAERPKGSFSTLEIQRTEQGDSAMYLCASSFPGSTDTQYFGPGTRLTVL.

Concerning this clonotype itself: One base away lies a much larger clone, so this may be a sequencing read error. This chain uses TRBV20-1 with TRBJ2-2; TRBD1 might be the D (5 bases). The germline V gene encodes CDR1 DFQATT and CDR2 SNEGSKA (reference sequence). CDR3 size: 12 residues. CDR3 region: CRAQGVTGELFF. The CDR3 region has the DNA TGCAGGGCCCAAGGGGTGACCGGGGAGCTGTTTTTT.

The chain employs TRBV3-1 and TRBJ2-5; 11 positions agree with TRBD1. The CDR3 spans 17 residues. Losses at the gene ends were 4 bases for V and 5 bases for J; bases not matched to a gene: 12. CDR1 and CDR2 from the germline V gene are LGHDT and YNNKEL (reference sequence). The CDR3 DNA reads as TGTGCCAGCAGCCGTTTGTTTGGGACAGGGGGGAAGGAGACCCAGTACTTC. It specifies CASSRLFGTGGKETQYF.